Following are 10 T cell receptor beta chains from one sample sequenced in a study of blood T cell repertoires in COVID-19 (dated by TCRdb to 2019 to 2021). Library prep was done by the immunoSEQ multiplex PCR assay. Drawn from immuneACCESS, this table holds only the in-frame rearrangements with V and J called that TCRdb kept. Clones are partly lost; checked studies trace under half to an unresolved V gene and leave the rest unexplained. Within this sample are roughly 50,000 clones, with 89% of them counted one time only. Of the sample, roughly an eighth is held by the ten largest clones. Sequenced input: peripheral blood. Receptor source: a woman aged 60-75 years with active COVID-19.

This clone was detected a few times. The CDR3: CASSIGGIDGELFF. Written as DNA, the CDR3 is TGTGCCAGTAGTATTGGGGGGATAGACGGGGAGCTGTTTTTT. The rearrangement uses TRBV19 and TRBJ2-2, with D tentatively TRBD2 (6 bases). Trimming pared 3 bases from V and 7 bases from J, leaving 12 bases between. Germline assignment: CDR1 LNHDA and CDR2 SQIVND (reference sequence). CDR3 size: 14 residues.

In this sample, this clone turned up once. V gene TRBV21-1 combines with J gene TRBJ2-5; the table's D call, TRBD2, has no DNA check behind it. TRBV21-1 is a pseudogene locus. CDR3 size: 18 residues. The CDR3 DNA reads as TGTGCCAGCAGCCAGGGACTAGTGGGGCTCCCTCTCTTAGAGACCCAGTACTTC. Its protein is CASSQGLVGLPLLETQYF.

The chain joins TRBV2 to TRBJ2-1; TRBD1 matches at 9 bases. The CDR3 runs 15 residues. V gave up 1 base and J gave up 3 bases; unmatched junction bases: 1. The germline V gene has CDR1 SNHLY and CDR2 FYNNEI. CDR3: CASSEEGQGYNEQFF. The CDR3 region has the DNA TGTGCCAGCAGTGAAGAGGGACAGGGCTACAATGAGCAGTTCTTC.

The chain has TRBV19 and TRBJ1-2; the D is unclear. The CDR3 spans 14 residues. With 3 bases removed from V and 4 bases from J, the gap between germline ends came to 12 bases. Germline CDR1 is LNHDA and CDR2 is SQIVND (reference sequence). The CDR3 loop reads CASSMGSELYGYTF. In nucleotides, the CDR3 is TGTGCCAGTAGTATGGGTAGCGAGCTCTATGGCTACACCTTC.

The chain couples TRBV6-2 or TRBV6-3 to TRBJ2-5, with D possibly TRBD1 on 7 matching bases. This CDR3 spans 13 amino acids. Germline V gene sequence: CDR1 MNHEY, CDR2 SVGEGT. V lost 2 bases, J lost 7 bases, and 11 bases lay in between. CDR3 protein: CASSYPGGGTQYF. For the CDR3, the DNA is TGTGCCAGCAGTTACCCAGGGGGAGGGACCCAGTACTTC.

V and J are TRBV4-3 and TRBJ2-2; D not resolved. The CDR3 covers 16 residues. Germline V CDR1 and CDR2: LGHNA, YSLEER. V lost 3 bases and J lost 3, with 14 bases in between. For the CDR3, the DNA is TGCGCCAGCAGCCACGATGGGCAGGCTGACACCGGGGAGCTGTTTTTT. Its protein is CASSHDGQADTGELFF.

The CDR3 reads CAVGQYNEQFF. DNA for the CDR3: TGTGCCGTGGGACAGTACAATGAGCAGTTCTTC. The rearrangement joins TRBV10-3 to TRBJ2-1, with 7 bases identical to TRBD1. Germline V lookup: CDR1 ENHRY, CDR2 SYGVKD. CDR3 length equals 11 residues. Trimming took 11 bases from V and 4 from J; bases not matched to a gene: 2.

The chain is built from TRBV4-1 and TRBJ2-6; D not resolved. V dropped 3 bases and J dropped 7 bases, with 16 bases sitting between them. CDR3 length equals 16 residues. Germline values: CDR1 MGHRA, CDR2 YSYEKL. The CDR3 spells CASSHSDGEFANVLTF. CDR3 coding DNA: TGCGCCAGCAGCCACAGTGACGGAGAGTTCGCCAACGTCCTGACTTTC.

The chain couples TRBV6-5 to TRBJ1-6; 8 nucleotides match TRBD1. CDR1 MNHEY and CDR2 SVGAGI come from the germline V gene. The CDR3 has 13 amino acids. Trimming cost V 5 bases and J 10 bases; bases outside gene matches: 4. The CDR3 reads CASSNRGSSPLHF. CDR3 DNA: TGTGCCAGCAGTAACAGGGGGTCCTCACCCCTCCACTTT.

CDR3 loop: CASSYSRTTGNTIYF. The CDR3 DNA follows: TGTGCCAGCAGTTACTCGAGAACTACTGGAAACACCATATATTTT. The rearrangement links TRBV6-5 to TRBJ1-3; D remains ambiguous. The CDR3 length is 15 residues. Germline V gene lookup returns CDR1 MNHEY and CDR2 SVGAGI. The V gene lost 0 bases and the J gene lost 2 bases, with 8 bases spanning the gap.